This T cell receptor (beta chain) is from a study of T cells in Graves' hyperthyroidism and ophthalmopathy. This clonotype was seen a few times. The germline V gene encodes CDR1 SGHTA and CDR2 FQGNSA. This CDR3 is built from 16 residues. Unmatched junction bases numbered 10, after V lost 4 bases and J lost 5 bases. RNA transcripts were the template for amplifying TCR beta CDR3 regions. When the TCR CDR3 underwent first-round RT-PCR, the HTBI primer set was used. Each CDR3 protein gets one entry after TCRdb re-called the multiplex PCR reads with MiXCR. The table shows about 300,000 distinct CDR3 sequences, with around a fifth occurring only once.

This clonotype was obtained from a man in his fifties or sixties with Graves' ophthalmopathy. Sequenced: blood. This rearrangement joins TRBV7-2 to TRBJ1-4; 7 bases line up with TRBD1. The CDR3 DNA reads TGTGCCAGCAGCTCTCAGGGGGGGACGAGCAATGAAAAACTGTTTTTT. This codes for CASSSQGGTSNEKLFF.